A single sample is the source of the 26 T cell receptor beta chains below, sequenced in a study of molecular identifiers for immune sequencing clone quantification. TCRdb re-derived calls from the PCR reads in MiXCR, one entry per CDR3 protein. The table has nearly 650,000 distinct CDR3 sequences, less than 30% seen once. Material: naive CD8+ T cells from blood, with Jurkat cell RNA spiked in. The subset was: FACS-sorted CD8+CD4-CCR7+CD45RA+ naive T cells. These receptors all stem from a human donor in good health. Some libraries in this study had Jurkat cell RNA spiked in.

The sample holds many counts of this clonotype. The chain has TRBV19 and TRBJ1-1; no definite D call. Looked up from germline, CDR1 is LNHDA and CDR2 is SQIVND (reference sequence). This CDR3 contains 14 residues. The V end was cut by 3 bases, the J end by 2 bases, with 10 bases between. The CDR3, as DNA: TGTGCCAGTAGTATTGCCCCTCTCAACACTGAAGCTTTCTTT. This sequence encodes CASSIAPLNTEAFF.

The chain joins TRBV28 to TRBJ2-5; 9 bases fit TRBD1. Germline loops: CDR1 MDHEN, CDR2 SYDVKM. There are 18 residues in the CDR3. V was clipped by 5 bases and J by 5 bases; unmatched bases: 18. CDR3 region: CASSDGEQGALFGETQYF. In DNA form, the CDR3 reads TGTGCCAGCAGTGATGGAGAACAGGGGGCGTTATTCGGGGAGACCCAGTACTTC.

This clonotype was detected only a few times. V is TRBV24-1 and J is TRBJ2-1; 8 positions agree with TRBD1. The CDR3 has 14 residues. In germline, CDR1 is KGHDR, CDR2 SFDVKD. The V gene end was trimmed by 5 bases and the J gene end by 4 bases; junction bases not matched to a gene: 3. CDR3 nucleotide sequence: TGTGCCACCAGTGCCGGGACAGGTTACAATGAGCAGTTCTTC. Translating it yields CATSAGTGYNEQFF.

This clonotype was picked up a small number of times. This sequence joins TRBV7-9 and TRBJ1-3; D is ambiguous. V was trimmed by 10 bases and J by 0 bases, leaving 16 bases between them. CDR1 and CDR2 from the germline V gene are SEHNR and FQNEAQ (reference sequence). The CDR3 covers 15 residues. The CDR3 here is CATLSRPDSGNTIYF. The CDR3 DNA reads TGTGCCACGTTGAGCCGGCCCGACTCTGGAAACACCATATATTTT. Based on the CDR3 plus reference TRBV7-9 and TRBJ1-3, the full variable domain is DTGVSQNPRHKITKRGQNVTFRCDPISEHNRLYWYRQTLGQGPEFLTYFQNEAQLEKSRLLSDRFSAERPKGSFSTLEIQRTEQGDSAMYLCATLSRPDSGNTIYFGEGSWLTVV.

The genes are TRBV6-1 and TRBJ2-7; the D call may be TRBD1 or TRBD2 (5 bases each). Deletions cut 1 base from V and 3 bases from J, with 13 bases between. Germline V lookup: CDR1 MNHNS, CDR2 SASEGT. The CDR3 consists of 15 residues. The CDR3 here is CASSEDGTVFYEQYF. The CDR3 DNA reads TGTGCCAGCAGTGAAGACGGGACGGTGTTCTACGAGCAGTACTTC.

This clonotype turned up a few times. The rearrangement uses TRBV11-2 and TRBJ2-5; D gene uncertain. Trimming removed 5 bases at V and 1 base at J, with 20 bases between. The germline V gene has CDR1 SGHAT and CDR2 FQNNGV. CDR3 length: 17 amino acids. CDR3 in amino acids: CASSPRQASRAQETQYF. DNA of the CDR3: TGTGCCAGCAGCCCGAGACAAGCCTCCCGGGCCCAAGAGACCCAGTACTTC.

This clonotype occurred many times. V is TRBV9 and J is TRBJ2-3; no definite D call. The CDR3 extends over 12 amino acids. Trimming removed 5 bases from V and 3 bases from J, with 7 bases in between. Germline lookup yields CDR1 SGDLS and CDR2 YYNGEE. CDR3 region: CASSVGTDTQYF. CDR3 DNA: TGTGCCAGCAGTGTCGGTACAGATACGCAGTATTTT. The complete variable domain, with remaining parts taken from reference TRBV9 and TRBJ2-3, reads DSGVTQTPKHLITATGQRVTLRCSPRSGDLSVYWYQQSLDQGLQFLIQYYNGEERAKGNILERFSAQQFPDLHSELNLSSLELGDSALYFCASSVGTDTQYFGPGTRLTVL.

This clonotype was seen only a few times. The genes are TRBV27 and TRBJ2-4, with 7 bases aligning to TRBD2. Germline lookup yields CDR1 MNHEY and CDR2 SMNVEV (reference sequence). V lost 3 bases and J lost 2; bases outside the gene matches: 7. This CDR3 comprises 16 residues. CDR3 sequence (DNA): TGTGCCAGCAGTTTGGGGCAGGGAGGGTCCAAAAACATTCAGTACTTC. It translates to CASSLGQGGSKNIQYF.

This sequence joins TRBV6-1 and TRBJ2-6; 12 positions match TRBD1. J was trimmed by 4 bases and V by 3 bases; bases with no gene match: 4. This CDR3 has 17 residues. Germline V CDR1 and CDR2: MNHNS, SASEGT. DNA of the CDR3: TGTGCCAGCAGTGAGGGACAGGGGGCTTGGGGGGCCAACGTCCTGACTTTC. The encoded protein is CASSEGQGAWGANVLTF.

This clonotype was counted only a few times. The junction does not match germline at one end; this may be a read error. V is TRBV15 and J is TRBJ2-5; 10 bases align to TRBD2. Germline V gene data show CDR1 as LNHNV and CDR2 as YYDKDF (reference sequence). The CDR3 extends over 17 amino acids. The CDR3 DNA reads TGTGCCACCAGCAGACCCCTTTCCCTAGCGGGAGAAGAGCCCCAGTACTTC. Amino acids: CATSRPLSLAGEEPQYF.

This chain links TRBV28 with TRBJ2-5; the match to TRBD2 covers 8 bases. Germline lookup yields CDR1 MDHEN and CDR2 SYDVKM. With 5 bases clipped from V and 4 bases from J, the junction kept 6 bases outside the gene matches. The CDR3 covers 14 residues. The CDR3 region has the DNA TGTGCCAGCAGTCCTCGGGCGGGGGGAGAGACCCAGTACTTC. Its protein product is CASSPRAGGETQYF.

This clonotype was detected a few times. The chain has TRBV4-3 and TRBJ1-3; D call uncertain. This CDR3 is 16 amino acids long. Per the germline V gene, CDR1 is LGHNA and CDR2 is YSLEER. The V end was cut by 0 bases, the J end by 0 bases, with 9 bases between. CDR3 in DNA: TGCGCCAGCAGCCAAGACAGGTATTCCTCTGGAAACACCATATATTTT. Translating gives CASSQDRYSSGNTIYF.

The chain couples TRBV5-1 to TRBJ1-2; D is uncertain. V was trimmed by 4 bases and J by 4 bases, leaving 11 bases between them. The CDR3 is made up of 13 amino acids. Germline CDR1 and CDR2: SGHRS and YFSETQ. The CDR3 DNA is TGCGCCAGCAGCCCGGAAACTCTCTATGGCTACACCTTC. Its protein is CASSPETLYGYTF.

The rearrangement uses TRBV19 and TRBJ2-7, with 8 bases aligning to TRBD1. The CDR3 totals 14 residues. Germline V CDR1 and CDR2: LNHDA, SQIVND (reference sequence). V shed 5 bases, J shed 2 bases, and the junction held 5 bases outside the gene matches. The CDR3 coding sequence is TGTGCCAGTAGTCTGACAGGGGATGCCTACGAGCAGTACTTC. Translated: CASSLTGDAYEQYF.

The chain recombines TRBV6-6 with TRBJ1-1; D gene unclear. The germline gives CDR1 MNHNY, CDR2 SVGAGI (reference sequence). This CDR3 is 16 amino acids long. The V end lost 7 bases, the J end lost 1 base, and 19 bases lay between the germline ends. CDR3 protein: CASIITRSRTNTEAFF. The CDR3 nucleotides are TGTGCCAGCATAATCACGCGGAGCCGTACGAACACTGAAGCTTTCTTT.

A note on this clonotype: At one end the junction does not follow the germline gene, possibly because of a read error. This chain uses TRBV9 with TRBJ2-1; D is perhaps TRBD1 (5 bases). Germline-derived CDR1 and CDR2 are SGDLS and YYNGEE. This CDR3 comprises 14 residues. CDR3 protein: CAGSVDDSHNEQFF. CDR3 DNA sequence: TGTGCCGGCAGCGTGGACGACAGTCACAATGAGCAGTTCTTT.

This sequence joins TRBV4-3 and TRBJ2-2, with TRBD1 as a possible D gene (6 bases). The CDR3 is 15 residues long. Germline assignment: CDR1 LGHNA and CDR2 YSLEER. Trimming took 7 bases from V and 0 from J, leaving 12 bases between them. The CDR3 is CASTETGPNTGELFF. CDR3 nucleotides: TGCGCCAGCACGGAGACAGGACCGAACACCGGGGAGCTGTTTTTT.

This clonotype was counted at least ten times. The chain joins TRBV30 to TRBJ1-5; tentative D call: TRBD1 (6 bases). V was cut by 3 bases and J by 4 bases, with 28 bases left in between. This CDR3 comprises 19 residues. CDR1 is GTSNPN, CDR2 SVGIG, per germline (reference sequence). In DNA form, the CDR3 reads TGTGCCTGGAGCCGGCTCGGGGACACGGGGTTATATAGAAATCAGCCCCAGCATTTT. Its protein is CAWSRLGDTGLYRNQPQHF.

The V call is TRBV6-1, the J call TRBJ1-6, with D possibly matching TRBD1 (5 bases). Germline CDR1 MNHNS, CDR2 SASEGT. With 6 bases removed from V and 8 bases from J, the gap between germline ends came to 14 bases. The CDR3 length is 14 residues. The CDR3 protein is CASSMAGPYSPLHF. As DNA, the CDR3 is TGTGCCAGCAGCATGGCGGGGCCCTATTCACCCCTCCACTTT.

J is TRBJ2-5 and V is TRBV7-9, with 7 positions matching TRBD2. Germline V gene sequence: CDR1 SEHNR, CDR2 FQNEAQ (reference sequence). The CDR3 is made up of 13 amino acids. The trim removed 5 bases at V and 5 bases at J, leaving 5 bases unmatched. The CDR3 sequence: CASSHSGGETQYF. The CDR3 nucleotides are TGTGCCAGCAGCCACTCCGGGGGGGAGACCCAGTACTTC. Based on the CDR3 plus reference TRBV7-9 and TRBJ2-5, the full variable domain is DTGVSQNPRHKITKRGQNVTFRCDPISEHNRLYWYRQTLGQGPEFLTYFQNEAQLEKSRLLSDRFSAERPKGSFSTLEIQRTEQGDSAMYLCASSHSGGETQYFGPGTRLLVL.

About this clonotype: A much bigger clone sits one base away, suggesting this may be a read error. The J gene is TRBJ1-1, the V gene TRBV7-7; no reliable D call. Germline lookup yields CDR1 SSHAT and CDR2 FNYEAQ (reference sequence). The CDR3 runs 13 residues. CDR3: CASSFQLSTEAFF. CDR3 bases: TGTGCTAGCAGCTTCCAACTGAGCACTGAAGCTTTCTTT.

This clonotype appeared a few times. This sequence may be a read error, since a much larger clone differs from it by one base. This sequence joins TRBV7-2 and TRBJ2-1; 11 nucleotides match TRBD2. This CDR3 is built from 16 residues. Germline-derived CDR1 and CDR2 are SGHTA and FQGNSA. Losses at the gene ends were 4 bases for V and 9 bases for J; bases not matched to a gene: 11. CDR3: CASSSLGLAGGCEQFF. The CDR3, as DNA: TGTGCCAGCAGCTCCCTGGGTCTAGCGGGGGGCTGTGAGCAGTTCTTC.

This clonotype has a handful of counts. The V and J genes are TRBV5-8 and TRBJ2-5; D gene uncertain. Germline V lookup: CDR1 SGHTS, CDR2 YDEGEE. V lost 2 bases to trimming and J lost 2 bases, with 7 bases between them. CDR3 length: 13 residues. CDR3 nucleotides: TGTGCCAGCAGCTTAAGGGCACAAGAGACCCAGTACTTC. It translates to CASSLRAQETQYF.

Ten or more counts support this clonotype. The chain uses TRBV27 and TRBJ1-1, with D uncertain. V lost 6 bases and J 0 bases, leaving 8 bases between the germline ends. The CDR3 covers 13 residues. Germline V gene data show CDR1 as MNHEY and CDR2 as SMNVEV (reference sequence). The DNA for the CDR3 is TGTGCCAGCAGCTTGCAGGTGAACACTGAAGCTTTCTTT. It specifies CASSLQVNTEAFF.

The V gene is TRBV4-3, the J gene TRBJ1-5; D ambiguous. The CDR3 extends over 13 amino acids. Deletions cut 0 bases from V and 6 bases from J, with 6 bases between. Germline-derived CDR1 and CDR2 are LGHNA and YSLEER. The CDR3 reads CASSQDISQPQHF. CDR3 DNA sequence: TGCGCCAGCAGCCAAGATATTTCTCAGCCCCAGCATTTT.

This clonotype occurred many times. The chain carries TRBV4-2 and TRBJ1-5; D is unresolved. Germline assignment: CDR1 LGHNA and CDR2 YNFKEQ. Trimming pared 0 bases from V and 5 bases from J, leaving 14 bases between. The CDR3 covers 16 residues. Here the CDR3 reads CASSQDFRTDYQPQHF. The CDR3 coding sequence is TGTGCCAGCAGCCAAGATTTCAGGACCGACTATCAGCCCCAGCATTTT.